This is a list of T cell receptor beta chains from one sample in a study of cytomegalovirus exposure and HLA in healthy donors. The assay was immunoSEQ multiplex PCR, and TCRdb's table has in-frame clones only and misses some. Seen here are over 90,000 clones, about 95% observed once, and the top ten hold 0.89%. The material sequenced was PBMCs. The receptor source for this set is a young woman in good health and CMV-seronegative. CDR3s include the opening cysteine and the closing phenylalanine or tryptophan. A D gene is named only where the DNA matches it firmly. Some rows mark clone size as missing; the rest say once, few, many or name a class of expanded clone.

d_call,clone_size,v_call,j_call,cdr3_nt,cdr3_aa
TRBD1,-,TRBV27,TRBJ2-5,TGTGCCAGCAGCTTAAATGTCCGGGACAGCCAAGAGACCCAGTACTTC,CASSLNVRDSQETQYF
TRBD1,-,TRBV13,TRBJ2-7,TGTGCCAGCAGCTTAAGACAGGGGCCCTCCTACGAGCAGTACTTC,CASSLRQGPSYEQYF
TRBD1,-,TRBV28,TRBJ1-2,TGTGCCAGCAGTACCCTTCGGACAGGGTCGTGGTATGGCTACACCTTC,CASSTLRTGSWYGYTF
-,once,TRBV9,TRBJ1-2,TGTGCCAGCAGCGAGGAGACGGGGAACTATGGCTACACCTTC,CASSEETGNYGYTF
-,-,TRBV7-2,TRBJ2-7,TGTGCCAGCAGCTTAGTAACCTACGAGCAGTACTTC,CASSLVTYEQYF
TRBD1,-,TRBV7-9,TRBJ1-1,TGTGCCAGCAGCGGGCGGGACAGAAACACTGAAGCTTTCTTT,CASSGRDRNTEAFF
TRBD1,-,TRBV19,TRBJ1-5,TGTGCCAGTAGTCTGGGGGACAGGTTCTCGGGCCTAGGGCCCCAGCATTTT,CASSLGDRFSGLGPQHF
TRBD2,-,TRBV29-1,TRBJ2-5,TGCAGCGTCACCCCTAGCGGGGGGAGGGGAGAGACCCAGTACTTC,CSVTPSGGRGETQYF
-,-,TRBV9,TRBJ2-3,TGTGCCAGCAGCGCCATGGTGGGAGGTGGCGCAGATACGCAGTATTTT,CASSAMVGGGADTQYF
-,-,TRBV6-5,TRBJ1-2,TGTGCCAGCAGTTATGGGGGCGCTGGCTATGGCTACACCTTC,CASSYGGAGYGYTF
-,-,TRBV9,TRBJ1-1,TGTGCCAGCAGTGTCACGGACAGCTCGATCGCAGCTTTCTTT,CASSVTDSSIAAFF
-,-,TRBV6-1,TRBJ1-2,TGTGCCAGCAGCAGTGGTAATGGCTATGGCTACACCTTC,CASSSGNGYGYTF
TRBD2,-,TRBV12-5,TRBJ2-1,TGTGCTAGTGGTACCTCGGGGAGGGGCCCCTACAATGAGCAGTTCTTC,CASGTSGRGPYNEQFF
-,-,TRBV6-1,TRBJ2-2,TGTGCCAGCAGTGAAAGGCGGGTCACCGGGGAGCTGTTTTTT,CASSERRVTGELFF
-,once,TRBV19,TRBJ1-2,TGTGCCAGTAGCAACAGGGAAAACTATGGCTACACCTTC,CASSNRENYGYTF
-,-,TRBV6-4,TRBJ1-1,TGTGCCAGCAGTGAACAGGCGAACACTGAAGCTTTCTTT,CASSEQANTEAFF
TRBD1,-,TRBV12-5,TRBJ1-1,TGTGCTAGTGGGTCAGACAGGGGAGTCACTGAAGCTTTCTTT,CASGSDRGVTEAFF
TRBD1,few,TRBV11-3,TRBJ2-5,TGTGCCAGCAGCCCAAACCAGGGGGCAAGGGAGACCCAGTACTTC,CASSPNQGARETQYF